Below are 15 T cell receptor beta chains sequenced from a single sample in a study of T cells after yellow fever vaccination. Each CDR3 protein gets one entry after TCRdb re-called the 5' RACE reads with MiXCR. In the table there are nearly 350,000 distinct CDR3 sequences, around 8.1% of which are singletons. The sequencing here drew on PBMCs, taken about 49 days after the first yellow fever vaccination. The receptors derive from a man between 18 and 35 years old who received the YFV17D yellow fever vaccine.

This clonotype was picked up a small number of times. The genes are TRBV6-1 and TRBJ2-2, with D possibly matching TRBD2 (6 bases). The CDR3 sequence is 16 residues long. V lost 5 bases to trimming and J lost 0 bases, with 13 bases between them. Germline values: CDR1 MNHNS, CDR2 SASEGT. DNA for the CDR3: TGTGCCAGCAGTCCTTGGGACTCCTCGAACACCGGGGAGCTGTTTTTT. As protein: CASSPWDSSNTGELFF.

This clonotype was seen more than once but under ten times. V gene TRBV3-1 combines with J gene TRBJ1-4, with D maybe TRBD1 (5 bases). CDR1 and CDR2 from the germline V gene are LGHDT and YNNKEL (reference sequence). V shed 4 bases and J shed 9 bases, with 15 bases lying between them. The CDR3 extends over 14 amino acids. Here the CDR3 reads CASSPSQERQKLFF. The CDR3 nucleotides are TGTGCCAGCAGCCCTTCACAGGAGAGGCAAAAACTGTTTTTT.

This clonotype appeared a few times. The chain couples TRBV20-1 to TRBJ1-2; possible D gene TRBD1, 5 bases. Germline values: CDR1 DFQATT, CDR2 SNEGSKA (reference sequence). The CDR3 totals 13 residues. With 5 bases removed from V and 0 bases from J, the gap between germline ends came to 10 bases. The CDR3 sequence is CSASRQSNYGYTF. The CDR3 DNA is TGCAGTGCTTCCCGACAGTCTAACTATGGCTACACCTTC.

The chain joins TRBV16 to TRBJ2-3; 9 bases align to TRBD2. V shed 7 bases, J shed 1 base, and the junction held 9 bases outside the gene matches. CDR1 and CDR2 from the germline V gene are KGHSY and FQNENV. This CDR3 has 16 residues. The CDR3 sequence is CASNFVTSGRTDTQYF. The CDR3 DNA follows: TGTGCCAGCAACTTCGTGACTAGCGGACGCACAGATACGCAGTATTTT.

The chain joins TRBV18 to TRBJ1-1; weak D call: TRBD1 (6 bases). Germline V CDR1 and CDR2: KGHSH, LQKENI. This CDR3 has 15 residues. Trimming pared 0 bases from V and 1 base from J, leaving 9 bases between. The CDR3 reads CASSPPGAKNTEAFF. In DNA, the CDR3 is TGTGCCAGCTCACCACCGGGGGCAAAGAACACTGAAGCTTTCTTT.

This clonotype was seen only a few times. The chain has TRBV6-5 and TRBJ1-1; D is unclear. The ends were cut back, 0 bases at V and 1 base at J, with 9 bases in the middle. The CDR3 contains 15 residues. Germline CDR1 and CDR2: MNHEY and SVGAGI. CDR3 loop: CASSYSWERNTEAFF. The CDR3 coding sequence is TGTGCCAGCAGTTACTCGTGGGAAAGGAACACTGAAGCTTTCTTT.

This clonotype has more than one count but fewer than ten. The chain has TRBV4-2 and TRBJ2-2, with D possibly matching TRBD1 (6 bases). CDR1 is LGHNA, CDR2 YNFKEQ, per germline. Trimming took off 0 bases at V and 4 bases at J, with 15 bases between the two ends. This CDR3 spans 17 amino acids. CDR3 DNA sequence: TGTGCCAGCAGCCAAGATACGCTGGGGGCGGGCACCGGGGAGCTGTTTTTT. It translates to CASSQDTLGAGTGELFF.

Many counts were recorded for this clonotype. The rearrangement links TRBV9 to TRBJ2-1; no firm D call. Germline V gene sequence: CDR1 SGDLS, CDR2 YYNGEE. The CDR3 is 12 residues long. The V and J ends lost 3 bases and 4 bases respectively, with 5 bases between them. This CDR3 reads CASSASYNEQFF. CDR3 nucleotide sequence: TGTGCCAGCAGCGCTAGTTACAATGAGCAGTTCTTC.

The chain is built from TRBV5-6 and TRBJ1-1; the D is unclear. The V gene lost 1 base and the J gene lost 1 base, with 11 bases spanning the gap. CDR3 length: 15 residues. Germline V CDR1 and CDR2: SGHDT, YYEEEE. The CDR3 spells CASSLLGRSNTEAFF. CDR3 nucleotides: TGTGCCAGCAGCTTGTTAGGCAGATCGAACACTGAAGCTTTCTTT. Variable domain in full (rest from reference TRBV5-6 and TRBJ1-1): DAGVTQSPTHLIKTRGQQVTLRCSPKSGHDTVSWYQQALGQGPQFIFQYYEEEERQRGNFPDRFSGHQFPNYSSELNVNALLLGDSALYLCASSLLGRSNTEAFFGQGTRLTVV.

This clonotype was seen ten or more times. The genes are TRBV5-1 and TRBJ2-7; the D gene is possibly TRBD1 (6 bases). Germline loops: CDR1 SGHRS, CDR2 YFSETQ. V lost 0 bases, J lost 6 bases, and 13 bases lay in between. The CDR3 is 14 residues long. CDR3 DNA: TGCGCCAGCAGCTTGGGGGCAGGGGACCCCGAGCAGTACTTC. Its protein is CASSLGAGDPEQYF. Using reference TRBV5-1 and TRBJ2-7 for the parts outside the CDR3, the full variable domain is KAGVTQTPRYLIKTRGQQVTLSCSPISGHRSVSWYQQTPGQGLQFLFEYFSETQRNKGNFPGRFSGRQFSNSRSEMNVSTLELGDSALYLCASSLGAGDPEQYFGPGTRLTVT.

Only a few counts were recorded for this clonotype. The junction shows a germline mismatch at one end, possibly a read error. CDR3 region: CAISRLVYNEQFF. The CDR3 bases are TGCGCCATCAGTAGACTAGTCTACAATGAGCAGTTCTTC. The chain links TRBV10-2 to TRBJ2-1, with D perhaps TRBD2 (6 bases). The CDR3 is 13 residues long. Germline lookup yields CDR1 WSHSY and CDR2 SAAADI.

This clonotype came up a few times. The rearrangement uses TRBV14 and TRBJ2-3; D ambiguous. With 2 bases removed from V and 2 bases from J, the gap between germline ends came to 11 bases. This CDR3 has 15 residues. Germline CDR1 SGHDN, CDR2 FVKESK. CDR3 nucleotides: TGTGCCAGCAGCCAAACTACGTTTTACACAGATACGCAGTATTTT. As protein: CASSQTTFYTDTQYF.

V gene TRBV9 combines with J gene TRBJ2-1; TRBD1 matches 9 bases. From germline, CDR1 is SGDLS and CDR2 YYNGEE. The length of the CDR3 is 14 residues. The ends lost 4 bases at V and 9 bases at J; junction bases unmatched: 8. This CDR3 is CASSTPTGGGEQFF. CDR3 sequence (DNA): TGTGCCAGCAGCACTCCCACAGGGGGCGGTGAGCAGTTCTTC.

This clonotype was counted between two and nine times. The chain links TRBV5-5 to TRBJ2-5; the match to TRBD2 covers 10 bases. There are 17 residues in the CDR3. CDR1 is SGHKS, CDR2 YYEKEE, per germline (reference sequence). With 1 base clipped from V and 5 bases from J, the junction kept 11 bases outside the gene matches. The CDR3 DNA is TGTGCCAGCAGCTTGAGGTGGTCTAGCGGGGGACGGGAGACCCAGTACTTC. Amino acid sequence: CASSLRWSSGGRETQYF.

This rearrangement joins TRBV5-5 to TRBJ1-2, with D unclear. This CDR3 is 12 amino acids long. Germline lookup yields CDR1 SGHKS and CDR2 YYEKEE (reference sequence). V was cut by 3 bases and J by 5 bases, with 8 bases left in between. CDR3 region: CASSSDEYGYTF. The CDR3 DNA reads TGTGCCAGCAGCTCGGACGAGTATGGCTACACCTTC.